This T cell receptor beta chain was obtained from a study of OX40 agonist ivuxolimab in advanced cancers. Study at large: Averaging roughly 60 years in age, with a range of about 23 to 85, the cohort was about 85% male. Study-wide results and caveats: On average, CD8+ T cells had more expanded clones than CD4+. Several nonresponders also turned out to have low normalized T-cell clonal expansion. At 0.1 to 3.0 mg/kg, CD4+ and CD8+ blood T cells expanded clonally by week 6.

Turning to this clone: Its cognate antigen is unknown.

Germline V gene data show CDR1 as SGHVS and CDR2 as FNYEAQ. V was pared by 3 bases and J by 4 bases, with 6 bases between. This CDR3 has 12 amino acids. Profiled with immunoSEQ multiplex PCR; TCRdb holds only in-frame clones, not every one. Seen here are about 76,000 clones, approximately 80% observed once, and the top ten hold 1.5% to 2%. The chain recombines TRBV7-6 with TRBJ2-5; no clear D. The sequences come from CD4+ or CD8+ T cells sorted from blood, collected in a trial of the OX40 agonist ivuxolimab. The TCR sequence derives from an adult with an advanced solid tumor such as melanoma, head and neck, liver or kidney cancer. The CDR3 DNA sequence: TGTGCCAGCAGCTTTATAGGAGAGACCCAGTACTTC. As protein: CASSFIGETQYF.